This TCR beta chain was captured in a study of T cells in Graves' hyperthyroidism and ophthalmopathy. For ophthalmopathy patients, the Clinical Activity Score was at least 3 and the NOSPECS grade at least 4; duration was under 3 months. Uncontrolled infection, other autoimmune disease, pregnancy or lactation disqualified patients from enrolment. The diagnostic basis comprised clinical symptoms, serum thyroxine and TRAb, thyroid ultrasound and orbital computed tomography. From RNA transcripts, TCR beta CDR3 regions were amplified. HTBI primers drove first-round RT-PCR of the TCR CDR3. TCRdb itself ran the multiplex PCR reads through MiXCR, one entry per CDR3 protein. The table has 40,000 to 65,000 distinct CDR3 sequences, 48% seen once. This sequence originates from a woman between 45 and 65 years old with Graves' ophthalmopathy. Sequencing input: blood.

The CDR3 DNA reads as TGTGCCAGCAGTGAAAACGACGAGCAGTACTTC. Protein product: CASSENDEQYF. The chain employs TRBV2 and TRBJ2-7, with no clear D. CDR3 length: 11 residues. Germline V gene data show CDR1 as SNHLY and CDR2 as FYNNEI. Trimming cost V 2 bases and J 5 bases, with 4 bases left between them.